Following are 25 T cell receptor beta chains from one sample sequenced in a study of blood T cell repertoires in COVID-19 (dated by TCRdb to about 2020). Library creation used the immunoSEQ multiplex PCR assay. Held by TCRdb, this immuneACCESS table contains in-frame sequences only and omits some clones. Under half of the omission traces to an unresolved V gene where checked; the cause of the rest is unknown. The sample table records hundreds of thousands of clones; 86% of these occur just once. The ten largest account for more than 1.4% of the sample. Input material: peripheral blood. Receptor source: a woman in her 30s with active or convalescent COVID-19.

V is TRBV6-6 and J is TRBJ1-2, with D uncertain. The CDR3 consists of 14 residues. The germline V gene encodes CDR1 MNHNY and CDR2 SVGAGI (reference sequence). Trimming removed 5 bases at V and 2 bases at J, with 12 bases between. The CDR3 sequence is CASSPSGMNYGYTF. In nucleotides, the CDR3 is TGTGCCAGCAGTCCCAGCGGGATGAACTATGGCTACACCTTC.

The V call is TRBV20-1, the J call TRBJ2-1, with TRBD2 matching over 8 bases. This CDR3 spans 17 amino acids. Germline V lookup: CDR1 DFQATT, CDR2 SNEGSKA (reference sequence). V dropped 3 bases and J dropped 7; count of bases not matched to a gene: 17. CDR3 amino acids: CSASTPAGRALGNEQFF. CDR3 sequence (DNA): TGCAGTGCTAGTACCCCAGCCGGGAGGGCCTTGGGAAATGAGCAGTTCTTC.

V usage is TRBV3-1 (or the pseudogene TRBV3-2) and J usage is TRBJ1-1; a weak D match, TRBD1 (6 bases). CDR3 size: 16 residues. Trimming took 0 bases from V and 8 from J, leaving 19 bases between them. Germline CDR1 LGHDT, CDR2 YNNKEL (reference sequence). CDR3 nucleotide sequence: TGTGCCAGCAGCCAAGATCGAGGGTTTAGGGGGACAGAAGCTTTCTTT. This sequence encodes CASSQDRGFRGTEAFF.

The gene calls are TRBV11-2 and TRBJ1-5; possible D gene TRBD1, 5 bases. The CDR3 has 15 residues. Germline CDR1 is SGHAT and CDR2 is FQNNGV. V was trimmed by 0 bases and J by 6 bases, leaving 12 bases between them. The CDR3 spells CASSLDWRGPQPQHF. The CDR3 DNA reads TGTGCCAGCAGCTTAGATTGGAGGGGACCTCAGCCCCAGCATTTT.

V is TRBV6-4 and J is TRBJ2-3; 11 bases match TRBD2. The CDR3 length is 21 residues. V trimming: 0 bases; J trimming: 2 bases; junction bases outside the gene matches: 16. The germline CDR1 and CDR2 sequences are MRHNA and SNTAGT. The DNA of the CDR3 is TGTGCCAGCAGTGACTCGAACTGGGGACTAGCGGCCTCGGCCTACACAGATACGCAGTATTTT. Protein product: CASSDSNWGLAASAYTDTQYF.

This sequence joins TRBV29-1 and TRBJ1-2; 8 positions agree with TRBD1. CDR1 and CDR2 (germline): SQVTM, ANQGSEA. V was pared by 4 bases and J by 5 bases, with 6 bases of the junction left unmatched. This CDR3 is built from 13 residues. In nucleotides, the CDR3 is TGCAGCGTTGCGTGGCAGGGGGCTTATGGCTACACCTTC. It encodes CSVAWQGAYGYTF. Variable domain in full (rest from reference TRBV29-1 and TRBJ1-2): SAVISQKPSRDICQRGTSLTIQCQVDSQVTMMFWYRQQPGQSLTLIATANQGSEATYESGFVIDKFPISRPNLTFSTLTVSNMSPEDSSIYLCSVAWQGAYGYTFGSGTRLTVV.

The V and J genes are TRBV5-1 and TRBJ1-2, with D tentatively TRBD1 (6 bases). CDR3 length: 14 amino acids. V lost 4 bases to trimming and J lost 4 bases, with 14 bases between them. Germline loops: CDR1 SGHRS, CDR2 YFSETQ. This chain's CDR3 is CASSADSSFYGYTF. The CDR3 DNA reads as TGCGCCAGCAGCGCGGACAGCTCCTTCTATGGCTACACCTTC. The entire variable domain, with the rest obtained from reference TRBV5-1 and TRBJ1-2, is as follows: KAGVTQTPRYLIKTRGQQVTLSCSPISGHRSVSWYQQTPGQGLQFLFEYFSETQRNKGNFPGRFSGRQFSNSRSEMNVSTLELGDSALYLCASSADSSFYGYTFGSGTRLTVV.

This clone was counted a few times. The chain employs TRBV4-2 and TRBJ1-2; a weak D match, TRBD1 (5 bases). V lost 1 base, J lost 3 bases, and 15 bases lay in between. CDR3 length: 16 amino acids. CDR1 and CDR2 (germline): LGHNA, YNFKEQ. In nucleotides, the CDR3 is TGTGCCAGCAGCCAAGGACAGCCTGTGGGCGACTATGGCTACACCTTC. This translates into CASSQGQPVGDYGYTF.

The chain uses TRBV19 and TRBJ1-1, with D perhaps TRBD1 (6 bases). V shed 7 bases and J shed 6 bases, with 15 bases lying between them. The germline V gene has CDR1 LNHDA and CDR2 SQIVND (reference sequence). This CDR3 is 13 amino acids long. CDR3 nucleotide sequence: TGTGCCAGTACTACCGACAGGTATTCTGAAGCTTTCTTT. Amino acids: CASTTDRYSEAFF. Full variable domain (outside the CDR3, taken from reference TRBV19 and TRBJ1-1): DGGITQSPKYLFRKEGQNVTLSCEQNLNHDAMYWYRQDPGQGLRLIYYSQIVNDFQKGDIAEGYSVSREKKESFPLTVTSAQKNPTAFYLCASTTDRYSEAFFGQGTRLTVV.

This clone is a singleton in its sample. V usage is TRBV7-9 and J usage is TRBJ1-1; D call uncertain. The V end was cut by 2 bases, the J end by 3 bases, with 7 bases between. Germline CDR1 reads SEHNR; CDR2 reads FQNEAQ (reference sequence). This CDR3 spans 13 amino acids. The CDR3 sequence is CASSLSSDTEAFF. The CDR3 region has the DNA TGTGCCAGCAGCTTATCATCAGACACTGAAGCTTTCTTT.

This clone came up a few times. The V gene is TRBV13, the J gene TRBJ1-2; D is undetermined. The germline gives CDR1 PRHDT, CDR2 FYEKMQ (reference sequence). V was cut by 5 bases and J by 4 bases, with 11 bases left in between. The CDR3 runs to 13 residues. The CDR3 loop is CASSRTESYGYTF. In DNA form, the CDR3 reads TGTGCCAGCAGCCGCACAGAATCCTATGGCTACACCTTC.

This sequence joins TRBV7-2 and TRBJ1-2; no definite D call. This CDR3 has 14 residues. The ends were cut back, 8 bases at V and 4 bases at J, with 17 bases in the middle. Germline V gives CDR1 SGHTA, CDR2 FQGNSA. For the CDR3, the DNA is TGTGCCAGCGTTTACCAAACGGGGTTCTATGGCTACACCTTC. Translation gives CASVYQTGFYGYTF.

The rearrangement uses TRBV11-3 and TRBJ2-2, with TRBD1 matching 8 bases. CDR1 is SGHNT, CDR2 YENEEA, per germline. CDR3 length: 16 residues. V was clipped by 3 bases and J by 4 bases; unmatched bases: 7. The CDR3 loop is CASSLSQGVGTGELFF. CDR3 in DNA: TGTGCCAGCAGCTTGTCACAGGGGGTTGGCACCGGGGAGCTGTTTTTT.

The chain combines TRBV25-1 with TRBJ1-2; 11 positions agree with TRBD1. The V segment lost 6 bases and the J segment 0 bases; nucleotides outside the gene matches: 6. This CDR3 has 16 residues. Germline V lookup: CDR1 MGHDK, CDR2 SYGVNS. The CDR3 DNA follows: TGTGCCAGCAGCGAACTGGGACAGGGGGCTAACTATGGCTACACCTTC. Amino acid sequence: CASSELGQGANYGYTF.

V gene TRBV18 combines with J gene TRBJ2-2; D uncertain. V was trimmed by 3 bases and J by 0 bases, leaving 5 bases between them. Germline lookup yields CDR1 KGHSH and CDR2 LQKENI. This CDR3 has 14 residues. The CDR3 reads CASSPTSNTGELFF. For the CDR3, the DNA is TGTGCCAGCTCACCGACATCGAACACCGGGGAGCTGTTTTTT. The full variable domain, in which reference TRBV18 and TRBJ2-2 provide the parts outside the CDR3, is NAGVMQNPRHLVRRRGQEARLRCSPMKGHSHVYWYRQLPEEGLKFMVYLQKENIIDESGMPKERFSAEFPKEGPSILRIQQVVRGDSAAYFCASSPTSNTGELFFGEGSRLTVL.

The genes are TRBV11-2 and TRBJ1-2; the D gene is possibly TRBD1 (6 bases). Per the germline V gene, CDR1 is SGHAT and CDR2 is FQNNGV. V dropped 1 base and J dropped 6 bases, with 9 bases sitting between them. The CDR3 extends over 13 amino acids. For the CDR3, the DNA is TGTGCCAGCAGCTTAGCCACAGGGAATGGCTACACCTTC. It yields the protein CASSLATGNGYTF.

V gene TRBV6-6 combines with J gene TRBJ1-3; 7 bases match TRBD1. The CDR3 is 14 residues long. The germline CDR1 and CDR2 sequences are MNHNY and SVGAGI (reference sequence). With V trimmed by 7 bases and J by 4 bases, 7 bases remained unmatched. The CDR3 nucleotides read TGTGCCAGCACTGATGGAGGGGGCGGAAACACCATATATTTT. This gives the protein CASTDGGGGNTIYF.

V and J are TRBV19 and TRBJ2-1, with 12 bases matching TRBD2. From germline, CDR1 is LNHDA and CDR2 SQIVND (reference sequence). The CDR3 consists of 15 residues. V trimming: 2 bases; J trimming: 7 bases; junction bases outside the gene matches: 3. The CDR3 nucleotides are TGTGCCAGTAGTATAACCACTAGCGGGAGGAATGAGCAGTTCTTC. This encodes CASSITTSGRNEQFF.

The gene calls are TRBV4-1 and TRBJ1-3, with D tentatively TRBD1 (6 bases). The CDR3 sequence is 15 residues long. Germline lookup yields CDR1 MGHRA and CDR2 YSYEKL. V gave up 1 base and J gave up 7 bases, with 14 bases separating them. CDR3 residues: CASSQGTGWVNTIYF. The DNA for the CDR3 is TGCGCCAGCAGCCAAGGAACAGGGTGGGTCAACACCATATATTTT.

The gene calls are TRBV4-2 and TRBJ1-1; tentatively, D is TRBD1 (6 bases). V lost 0 bases to trimming and J lost 7 bases, with 12 bases between them. Germline CDR1 is LGHNA and CDR2 is YNFKEQ. This CDR3 comprises 14 residues. DNA of the CDR3: TGTGCCAGCAGCCAAGAAGGGGGGGCGGTTGAAGCTTTCTTT. Protein: CASSQEGGAVEAFF.

The V call is TRBV5-1, the J call TRBJ1-2; TRBD1 matches 7 bases. Germline V gene lookup returns CDR1 SGHRS and CDR2 YFSETQ. This CDR3 has 16 amino acids. V gave up 4 bases and J gave up 3 bases; unmatched junction bases: 12. The DNA of the CDR3 is TGCGCCAGCAGCCCAAGACCGGGACAGCCGGACTATGGCTACACCTTC. It yields the protein CASSPRPGQPDYGYTF.

V is TRBV5-1 and J is TRBJ2-1; 7 positions match TRBD2. The CDR3 consists of 14 residues. CDR1 is SGHRS, CDR2 YFSETQ, per germline. Trimming took 4 bases from V and 0 from J; bases not matched to a gene: 1. The CDR3 region has the DNA TGCGCCAGCAGCCGGGGGGACTCCTACAATGAGCAGTTCTTC. Its translation is CASSRGDSYNEQFF.

The V gene is TRBV19, the J gene TRBJ1-1; TRBD1 might be the D (6 bases). Germline CDR1 reads LNHDA; CDR2 reads SQIVND (reference sequence). The CDR3 runs 15 residues. V lost 3 bases and J 6 bases, leaving 17 bases between the germline ends. The CDR3, as DNA: TGTGCCAGTAGTATCCAGGGGCGCAATCGTCCTGAAGCTTTCTTT. The encoded protein is CASSIQGRNRPEAFF.

This clone came up once. The CDR3 nucleotides read TGTGCCAGCAGCCCCCCCCTAAAAACAGATACGCAGTATTTT. Translation gives CASSPPLKTDTQYF. The chain has TRBV11-2 and TRBJ2-3; no reliable D call. Trimming stripped 5 bases from V and 3 bases from J, with 12 bases between. Germline V gene sequence: CDR1 SGHAT, CDR2 FQNNGV. The CDR3 consists of 14 residues.

This clone was detected a few times. The chain recombines TRBV19 with TRBJ1-2; D may be TRBD1 (5 bases). The V and J ends lost 1 base and 6 bases respectively, with 9 bases between them. CDR1 is LNHDA and CDR2 is SQIVND in the germline V gene (reference sequence). This CDR3 region has 13 residues. The CDR3 spells CASSIGQGNGYTF. In DNA form, the CDR3 reads TGTGCCAGTAGTATAGGGCAGGGAAATGGCTACACCTTC.